These 7 T cell receptor beta chains share one sample of origin, sequenced in a study of shared clonotypes between healthy human individuals. Libraries were prepared by immunoSEQ multiplex PCR; TCRdb keeps only in-frame clonotypes and omits some of them. Among hundreds of thousands of clones listed, less than 80% were seen once. Specimen: memory CD4+ T cells sorted from blood. Subset described: CD45RA-negative fraction. All receptors come from a woman in her thirties in good health.

The V and J genes are TRBV28 and TRBJ2-2; 12 positions agree with TRBD1. CDR1 and CDR2 from the germline V gene are MDHEN and SYDVKM. The CDR3 sequence is 16 residues long. Trimming removed 5 bases from V and 8 bases from J; junction bases left unmatched: 9. CDR3 DNA sequence: TGTGCCAGCAGTGGGGGGACAGGGGGCTTTCTTGGGGAGCTGTTTTTT. Translating gives CASSGGTGGFLGELFF.

The chain links TRBV7-9 to TRBJ1-3, with TRBD1 identical over 8 bases. Germline V gene data show CDR1 as SEHNR and CDR2 as FQNEAQ (reference sequence). The V and J ends lost 7 bases and 0 bases, in that order; junction bases with no gene match: 11. The CDR3 consists of 17 residues. The CDR3 DNA reads as TGTGCCAGCACCGGACAGGGAGCCTTAAACTCTGGAAACACCATATATTTT. Translated, it gives CASTGQGALNSGNTIYF. The full variable domain, rest sourced from reference TRBV7-9 and TRBJ1-3, is DTGVSQNPRHKITKRGQNVTFRCDPISEHNRLYWYRQTLGQGPEFLTYFQNEAQLEKSRLLSDRFSAERPKGSFSTLEIQRTEQGDSAMYLCASTGQGALNSGNTIYFGEGSWLTVV.

This chain links TRBV7-9 with TRBJ2-1; D uncertain. CDR3 length: 11 residues. The V gene lost 5 bases and the J gene lost 8 bases, with 7 bases spanning the gap. From germline, CDR1 is SEHNR and CDR2 FQNEAQ (reference sequence). The CDR3 nucleotides read TGTGCCAGCAGCCCACGTTATGAGCAGTTCTTC. Translation: CASSPRYEQFF.

This clone has a count of ten or more. V gene TRBV6-6 combines with J gene TRBJ2-1; D possibly uses TRBD1 or TRBD2 (5 bases each). This CDR3 is built from 14 residues. Deletions cut 6 bases from V and 9 bases from J, with 18 bases between. Germline CDR1 and CDR2: MNHNY and SVGAGI (reference sequence). CDR3 sequence reads: CASSPSGDVSEQFF. CDR3 nucleotides: TGTGCCAGCAGCCCCTCCGGGGACGTAAGTGAGCAGTTCTTC.

The chain links TRBV29-1 to TRBJ2-7; weak D call: TRBD1 (6 bases). This CDR3 has 14 amino acids. V was clipped by 6 bases and J by 0 bases, with 15 bases between them. The germline CDR1 and CDR2 sequences are SQVTM and ANQGSEA. The CDR3 bases are TGCAGCGTGGCCGGACAGATAAGCTCCTACGAGCAGTACTTC. Translation: CSVAGQISSYEQYF.

This clone showed up just once. The chain couples TRBV27 to TRBJ1-4, with TRBD1 matching 10 bases. Looked up from germline, CDR1 is MNHEY and CDR2 is SMNVEV (reference sequence). There are 17 residues in the CDR3. The trim removed 4 bases at V and 7 bases at J, leaving 12 bases unmatched. The CDR3 DNA sequence: TGTGCCAGCAGTTCGGGACAGGGGCGGTCAGGAGGTGAAAAACTGTTTTTT. Translated, it gives CASSSGQGRSGGEKLFF.

This clone came up once. The chain carries TRBV7-9 and TRBJ2-7; 7 bases agree with TRBD1. The CDR3 extends over 14 amino acids. The germline CDR1 and CDR2 sequences are SEHNR and FQNEAQ (reference sequence). With 5 bases clipped from V and 3 bases from J, the junction kept 7 bases outside the gene matches. The CDR3 sequence is CASSLGTENYEQYF. The CDR3 DNA sequence: TGTGCCAGCAGCCTGGGGACAGAAAACTACGAGCAGTACTTC.